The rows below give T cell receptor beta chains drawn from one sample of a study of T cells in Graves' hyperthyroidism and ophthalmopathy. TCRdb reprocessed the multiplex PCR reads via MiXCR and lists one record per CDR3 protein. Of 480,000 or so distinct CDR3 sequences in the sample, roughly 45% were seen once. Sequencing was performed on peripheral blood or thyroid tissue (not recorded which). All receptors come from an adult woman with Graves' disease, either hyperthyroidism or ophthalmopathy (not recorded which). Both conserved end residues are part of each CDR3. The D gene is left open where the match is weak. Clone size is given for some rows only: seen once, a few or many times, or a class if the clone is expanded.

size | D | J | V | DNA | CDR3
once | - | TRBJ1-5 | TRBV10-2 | TGCGCCAGCAGCTGGACAGCTAGCAATCAGCCCCAGCATTTT | CASSWTASNQPQHF
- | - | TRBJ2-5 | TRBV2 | TGTGCCAGCAGTGAGGGGGACACACAAGAGACCCAGTACTTC | CASSEGDTQETQYF
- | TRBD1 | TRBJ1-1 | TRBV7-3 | TGTGCCAGCAGCTCCTCGACAGGGGCGAACACTGAAGCTTTCTTT | CASSSSTGANTEAFF
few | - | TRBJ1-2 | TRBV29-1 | TGCAGCGTGCCGCACCCGGGAGAGGCTTGGGGCTACACCTTC | CSVPHPGEAWGYTF
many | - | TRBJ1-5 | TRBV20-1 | TGCAGTGCCGATTCTGCGGGGTCTGGCAATCAGCCCCAGCATTTT | CSADSAGSGNQPQHF
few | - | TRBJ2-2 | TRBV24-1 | TGTGCCACCAGTGATCAGACCGGCAACACCGGGGAGCTGTTTTTT | CATSDQTGNTGELFF
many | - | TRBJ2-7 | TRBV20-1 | TGCAGTGCTAGGGGGCTAGCAGGGGTAACCTACGAGCAGTACTTC | CSARGLAGVTYEQYF
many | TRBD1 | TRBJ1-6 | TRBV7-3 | TGTGCCAGCAGCTTATACGGACAGGGGGCGTCACCCCTCCACTTT | CASSLYGQGASPLHF
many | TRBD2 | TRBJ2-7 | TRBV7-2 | TGTGCCAGCAGCCCGTCCGGGACTAGCGGATTCTACGAGCAGTACTTC | CASSPSGTSGFYEQYF
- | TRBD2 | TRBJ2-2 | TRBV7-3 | TGTGCCAGCAGCTCACGAAGCGGGAGGCTCGAGGGCACCGGGGAGCTGCTTTTT | CASSSRSGRLEGTGELLF
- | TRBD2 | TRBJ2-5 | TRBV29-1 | TGCAGCGTTGGGGGCGGGGGAACAGAGACCCAGTACTTC | CSVGGGGTETQYF
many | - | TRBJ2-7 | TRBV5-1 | TGCGCCAGCAGCGTCGGTGGCAGGGAAGCCTACGAGCAGTACTTC | CASSVGGREAYEQYF
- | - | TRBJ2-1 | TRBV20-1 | TGCAGTGCTAGTAGGGGACTTGCCAATGAGCAGTTCTTC | CSASRGLANEQFF
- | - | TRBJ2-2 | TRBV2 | TGTGCCAGCAAGCAGGGGATCACCGGGGAGCTGTTTTTT | CASKQGITGELFF
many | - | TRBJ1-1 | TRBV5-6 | TGTGCCAGCAGCTTCGACCAGTACACTGAAGCTTTCTTT | CASSFDQYTEAFF
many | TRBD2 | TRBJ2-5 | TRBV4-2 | TGTGCCAGCAGCCGGGGACTAGCGGGAGGTATTCTGGAAGAGACCCAGTACTTC | CASSRGLAGGILEETQYF
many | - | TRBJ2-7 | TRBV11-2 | TGTGCCAGCAGCTTAGTGCCGGTAGAGCAGTACTTC | CASSLVPVEQYF
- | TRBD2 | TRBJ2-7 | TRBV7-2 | TGTGCCAGCAGCCTCAGGCCGGGGGGGCTGTACGAGCAGTACTTC | CASSLRPGGLYEQYF
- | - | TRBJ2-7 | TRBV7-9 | TGTGCCAGCAGCTTAAGTAACAGCCCTCGCGAGCAGTACTTC | CASSLSNSPREQYF
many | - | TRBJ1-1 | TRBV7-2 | TGTGCCAGCAGCTTGGGTGGGGGGGTTGGAGCTTTCTTT | CASSLGGGVGAFF
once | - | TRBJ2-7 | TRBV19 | TGTGCCAGTAGTCCACAGGGAACACTATACGAGCAGTACTTC | CASSPQGTLYEQYF
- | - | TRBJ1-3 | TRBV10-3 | TGTGCCATCAGTGAGGGGACCGGCCCTGGAAACACCATATATTTT | CAISEGTGPGNTIYF
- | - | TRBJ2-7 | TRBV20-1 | TGCAGTGCTAGGATAAGACAGGTGTCTTACGAGCAGTACTTC | CSARIRQVSYEQYF
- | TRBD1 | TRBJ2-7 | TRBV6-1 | TGTGCCAGCAGCAACAGGGGGCCTCTTCACGAGCAGTACTTC | CASSNRGPLHEQYF
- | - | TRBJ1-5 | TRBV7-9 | TGTGCCAGCAGCTTTGCGGGGTTGGGTCAGCCCCAGCATTTT | CASSFAGLGQPQHF
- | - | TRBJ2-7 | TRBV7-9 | TGTGCCAGCAGCCCCGGGAACAGCCGCTACGAGCAGTACTTC | CASSPGNSRYEQYF
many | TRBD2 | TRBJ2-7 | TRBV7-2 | TGTGCCAGCAGCTTGAGTTGGCGGGAGGGTGGGCAGTACTTC | CASSLSWREGGQYF
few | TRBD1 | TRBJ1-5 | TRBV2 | TGTGCCAGCAGTGAAACCGGGACAGGGTCTGGATATCGGCCCCAGCATTTT | CASSETGTGSGYRPQHF